One and the same sample provided the 16 T cell receptor beta chains below, sequenced in a study of regulatory T cells in long-lasting Graves disease (dated by TCRdb to about 2021). Library preparation was by multiplex PCR. The sequencer listed for this sample is Illumina HiSeq 4000. iRepertoire HTBI primers and Arm-PCR amplification of CDR3 regions were used to construct TCR beta libraries. TCRdb applied fastp at Q25 and MiXCR to the public reads, then kept only in-frame beta chains. Identical CDR3 proteins give one entry, which carries the most common genes and DNA. This sample gives over 250,000 distinct CDR3 sequences in total; under 25% of them show up just once. About 61% of the sample comes from the top ten. Per the publication, the time point label means: persistent/refractory GD, antithyroid drugs over 5 years with positive TRAb. For both TCR sequencing and RNA sequencing, RNA was extracted from PBMCs in TRIzol.

Sequenced material: peripheral blood mononuclear cells (PBMCs), taken when the disease was refractory, from a patient treated with antithyroid drugs. The receptors were sampled from a female donor with Graves disease.

For this clonotype: Germline is not matched at one junction end, which may reflect a read error. V gene TRBV7-9 combines with J gene TRBJ1-3, with D tentatively TRBD1 (5 bases). The CDR3 contains 15 residues. Germline V gene lookup returns CDR1 SEHNR and CDR2 FQNEAQ (reference sequence). CDR3 bases: TGTGCCAGCAGCCTAGCGGCGACAGTCAGAGACACCATATATTTT. Encoded protein: CASSLAATVRDTIYF.

The chain couples TRBV7-2 to TRBJ2-7, with D maybe TRBD1 (6 bases). Germline V CDR1 and CDR2: SGHTA, FQGNSA. This CDR3 has 13 amino acids. Trimming pared 1 base from V and 6 bases from J, leaving 10 bases between. DNA for the CDR3: TGTGCCAGCAGCTTAGAAGGACAGTTCGAGCAGTACTTC. Its protein is CASSLEGQFEQYF.

This clonotype was counted a few times. The gene calls are TRBV30 and TRBJ1-3; no reliable D call. V was trimmed by 4 bases and J by 2 bases, leaving 9 bases between them. The length of the CDR3 is 13 residues. Germline V lookup: CDR1 GTSNPN, CDR2 SVGIG (reference sequence). CDR3: CAWTTSAGNTIYF. The DNA for the CDR3 is TGTGCCTGGACCACCTCGGCTGGAAACACCATATATTTT.

The sample holds many counts of this clonotype. The CDR3 reads CSAKTEEGLYEQYF. CDR3 DNA sequence: TGCAGTGCGAAGACGGAGGAGGGACTCTACGAGCAGTACTTC. The chain uses TRBV20-1 and TRBJ2-7, with D perhaps TRBD2 (6 bases). Germline V gene data show CDR1 as DFQATT and CDR2 as SNEGSKA (reference sequence). The length of the CDR3 is 14 residues. Trimming stripped 6 bases from V and 3 bases from J, with 18 bases between.

This chain links TRBV7-2 with TRBJ1-3; unclear D gene. Trimming took off 3 bases at V and 0 bases at J, with 3 bases between the two ends. This CDR3 spans 13 amino acids. The V gene's germline CDR1 is SGHTA and CDR2 FQGNSA. CDR3 DNA: TGTGCCAGCAGCTTCCTCTCTGGAAACACCATATATTTT. Its translation: CASSFLSGNTIYF.

There are a few counts of this clonotype. The chain is built from TRBV7-6 and TRBJ2-7; 10 bases map to TRBD2. CDR1 and CDR2 from the germline V gene are SGHVS and FNYEAQ. V dropped 5 bases and J dropped 5; count of bases not matched to a gene: 15. The CDR3 runs 17 residues. In DNA form, the CDR3 reads TGTGCCAGCAGCCCTCACCTAGCGGGGGAGCTCAAGCACGAGCAGTACTTC. Its protein is CASSPHLAGELKHEQYF.

The table lists this clonotype with many counts. CDR3 protein: CASTRQGDTEAFF. In DNA, the CDR3 is TGTGCCAGCACCAGACAGGGGGACACTGAAGCTTTCTTT. The chain carries TRBV5-5 and TRBJ1-1; 9 bases line up with TRBD1. CDR3 length: 13 residues. Germline assignment: CDR1 SGHKS and CDR2 YYEKEE (reference sequence). V trimming: 6 bases; J trimming: 3 bases; junction bases outside the gene matches: 3.

The rearrangement uses TRBV12-3 or TRBV12-4 and TRBJ1-1, with unresolved D. This CDR3 spans 15 amino acids. The V gene lost 4 bases and the J gene lost 0 bases, with 12 bases spanning the gap. CDR3 region: CASSSGRTMNTEAFF. The CDR3 bases are TGTGCCAGCAGTTCCGGACGGACCATGAACACTGAAGCTTTCTTT.

The V gene is TRBV6-1, the J gene TRBJ2-2, with 7 bases lining up with TRBD1. The germline CDR1 and CDR2 sequences are MNHNS and SASEGT. After removal of 6 bases from V and 2 bases from J, the junction contained 3 bases not matched to a gene. The CDR3 contains 14 residues. In DNA form, the CDR3 reads TGTGCCAGCAGCGACAGGGCTAACACCGGGGAGCTGTTTTTT. This gives the protein CASSDRANTGELFF.

Only a few counts were recorded for this clonotype. The chain uses TRBV10-3 and TRBJ1-1; TRBD1 agrees at 7 bases. Germline V gene lookup returns CDR1 ENHRY and CDR2 SYGVKD. The CDR3 has 15 residues. V dropped 6 bases and J dropped 1; count of bases not matched to a gene: 8. In DNA form, the CDR3 reads TGTGCCATCAGAGAAGGGGGCCGGGAGAACACTGAAGCTTTCTTT. It encodes CAIREGGRENTEAFF.

This clonotype was recorded many times. The gene calls are TRBV12-3 or TRBV12-4 and TRBJ1-2, with D possibly being TRBD1 (5 bases). This CDR3 contains 12 residues. V lost 7 bases to trimming and J lost 7 bases, with 13 bases between them. The CDR3 here is CASTQTGTGYTF. The CDR3 DNA follows: TGTGCCAGCACTCAAACTGGGACTGGCTACACCTTC.

The chain uses TRBV6-2 or TRBV6-3 and TRBJ2-6; 11 bases are shared with TRBD1. The germline V gene has CDR1 MNHEY and CDR2 SVGEGT. V lost 8 bases, J lost 1 base, and 4 bases stayed unmatched. The CDR3 contains 16 residues. The CDR3 nucleotides are TGTGCCAGCTTCCGGGACAGGGGGTCTGGGGCCAACGTCCTGACTTTC. This sequence encodes CASFRDRGSGANVLTF.

J is TRBJ2-3 and V is TRBV2, with a weak D call TRBD1 (5 bases). CDR1 and CDR2 (germline): SNHLY, FYNNEI. V was trimmed by 1 base and J by 2 bases, leaving 13 bases between them. The CDR3 extends over 16 amino acids. The CDR3 is CASSEETAYNTDTQYF. DNA of the CDR3: TGTGCCAGCAGTGAAGAGACAGCTTATAACACAGATACGCAGTATTTT.

The chain has TRBV19 and TRBJ2-7, with 9 nucleotides matching TRBD1. V lost 11 bases and J lost 6; bases outside the gene matches: 14. Germline V gene sequence: CDR1 LNHDA, CDR2 SQIVND (reference sequence). The CDR3 sequence is 14 residues long. The CDR3 region is CAPRSGQGWIEQYF. The CDR3, as DNA: TGTGCCCCCAGGTCGGGACAGGGTTGGATCGAGCAGTACTTC.

The V call is TRBV28, the J call TRBJ1-3; TRBD1 might be the D (6 bases). Germline V gene data show CDR1 as MDHEN and CDR2 as SYDVKM. With 1 base removed from V and 2 bases from J, the gap between germline ends came to 15 bases. The CDR3 consists of 17 residues. The CDR3 bases are TGTGCCAGCAGTTTATTAACGGCCGGGGGCCCTGGAAACACCATATATTTT. This sequence encodes CASSLLTAGGPGNTIYF.

The chain recombines TRBV6-1 with TRBJ2-7, with D unclear. From germline, CDR1 is MNHNS and CDR2 SASEGT. The CDR3 is 11 amino acids. V dropped 8 bases and J dropped 2 bases, with 7 bases sitting between them. This chain's CDR3 is CASGATYEQYF. The CDR3 DNA reads as TGTGCCAGCGGTGCTACCTACGAGCAGTACTTC.